Below, one T cell receptor (beta chain) is given with its context. What it binds is not known. The PCR ran on 60 Vbeta and 13 Jbeta primers. Method: immunoSEQ multiplex PCR; TCRdb's copy keeps in-frame clones and lacks some. The sample lists approximately 88,000 clones, around 78% seen once, with approximately 5.6% in the top ten. The source of the sample is a study of cytomegalovirus exposure and HLA in healthy donors. General study findings and limits: Later analysis associated a missense DCLRE1C variant with TCR beta V- and J-gene trimming. On later analysis, the bulk of CMV-associated TCR beta chains appeared to be HLA-restricted.

The germline gives CDR1 SNHLY, CDR2 FYNNEI. V lost 6 bases and J 3 bases, leaving 15 bases between the germline ends. This CDR3 spans 15 amino acids. The sequenced material came from PBMCs. The TCR originated in a man aged 18 to 30 in good health and CMV-seropositive. The chain uses TRBV2 and TRBJ1-5, with D possibly being TRBD1 (5 bases). The CDR3: CASSARGGFNQPQHF. The CDR3 DNA is TGTGCCAGCAGCGCCCGGGGGGGTTTCAATCAGCCCCAGCATTTT.